These 16 T cell receptor beta chains came from one sample sequenced in a study of blood T cell dynamics during melanoma immunotherapy. Time point meaning: week 3, after first cycle of checkpoint inhibitor. Repertoires were generated with immunoSEQ multiplex PCR, while TCRdb's copy carries only in-frame clones and drops some. The table includes a few thousand clones, more than 70% detected once. Sequencing used blood, obtained from a patient treated with checkpoint blockade. The receptors originated from a human donor with melanoma.

The chain is built from TRBV6-1 and TRBJ1-1, with a possible D match to TRBD1 (6 bases). Germline V lookup: CDR1 MNHNS, CDR2 SASEGT. CDR3 size: 14 residues. The germline V and J ends were trimmed by 4 bases and 3 bases, with 12 bases remaining between them. The CDR3 loop is CASSAYREDTEAFF. The CDR3 nucleotides read TGTGCCAGCAGTGCTTACAGGGAGGACACTGAAGCTTTCTTT.

The genes are TRBV19 and TRBJ1-4; 7 bases line up with TRBD1. The CDR3 extends over 15 amino acids. In germline, CDR1 is LNHDA, CDR2 SQIVND (reference sequence). V shed 7 bases and J 5 bases; nucleotides not matched to a gene: 10. CDR3 in amino acids: CASNGRQGGNEKLFF. The CDR3 DNA follows: TGTGCCAGTAACGGAAGACAGGGCGGGAATGAAAAACTGTTTTTT.

This clone occurred once. The chain combines TRBV7-6 with TRBJ2-1; 14 bases match TRBD2. The CDR3 covers 17 residues. V dropped 4 bases and J dropped 7; count of bases not matched to a gene: 9. The germline V gene encodes CDR1 SGHVS and CDR2 FNYEAQ. The CDR3 DNA reads TGTGCCAGCAGCTCAGGACTAGCGGGAGGCAGAGGGAATGAGCAGTTCTTC. Amino acid sequence: CASSSGLAGGRGNEQFF.

This clone was detected only once. The V and J genes are TRBV2 and TRBJ2-5; D is undetermined. Per germline, CDR1 SNHLY and CDR2 FYNNEI. V was trimmed by 4 bases and J by 0 bases, leaving 6 bases between them. The CDR3 length is 13 residues. As DNA, the CDR3 is TGTGCCAGCAGTGTACAGAACCAAGAGACCCAGTACTTC. This translates into CASSVQNQETQYF.

V is TRBV9 and J is TRBJ2-7; D is possibly TRBD1 or TRBD2 (6 bases each). This CDR3 spans 14 amino acids. With 0 bases removed from V and 5 bases from J, the gap between germline ends came to 12 bases. The germline V gene has CDR1 SGDLS and CDR2 YYNGEE. For the CDR3, the DNA is TGTGCCAGCAGCGTAGGGGGGGCTGGGAACGAGCAGTACTTC. Translated: CASSVGGAGNEQYF.

This sequence joins TRBV4-2 and TRBJ1-4; D unclear. CDR1 is LGHNA and CDR2 is YNFKEQ in the germline V gene. V dropped 5 bases and J dropped 0 bases, with 19 bases sitting between them. The CDR3 consists of 18 residues. The chain's CDR3 is CASSYRLQDRTTNEKLFF. CDR3 DNA sequence: TGTGCCAGCAGCTACCGACTCCAAGATCGAACAACTAATGAAAAACTGTTTTTT.

The V gene is TRBV19, the J gene TRBJ1-1; D remains ambiguous. Trimming left V 10 bases short and J 1 base short, with 16 bases between. This CDR3 contains 14 residues. Germline loops: CDR1 LNHDA, CDR2 SQIVND (reference sequence). For the CDR3, the DNA is TGTGCCACCTCCGACCCGGCCGGGAACACTGAAGCTTTCTTT. Residues: CATSDPAGNTEAFF.

Comment on this clone: At the DNA level, this CDR3 is encoded by other sequences in the same sample as well. The gene calls are TRBV7-2 and TRBJ2-5, with D maybe TRBD2 (6 bases). The CDR3 contains 13 residues. V lost 3 bases, J lost 5 bases, and 10 bases lay in between. Germline CDR1 is SGHTA and CDR2 is FQGNSA. The CDR3 sequence is CASSFGGGETQYF. In nucleotides, the CDR3 is TGTGCCAGCAGCTTCGGTGGAGGGGAGACCCAGTACTTC.

This chain uses TRBV14 with TRBJ2-3, with D perhaps TRBD2 (6 bases). Germline V gene sequence: CDR1 SGHDN, CDR2 FVKESK. Trimming cost V 4 bases and J 2 bases, with 19 bases left between them. CDR3 size: 17 residues. DNA of the CDR3: TGTGCCAGCAGCCCATATAGCGGAGGGCTCAACACAGATACGCAGTATTTT. Its translation is CASSPYSGGLNTDTQYF.

The V gene is TRBV30, the J gene TRBJ1-1; no reliable D call. Germline V gene sequence: CDR1 GTSNPN, CDR2 SVGIG (reference sequence). V gave up 8 bases and J gave up 1 base, with 8 bases separating them. The CDR3 runs 11 residues. CDR3 nucleotides: TGTGCCGGGGTTCAGAACACTGAAGCTTTCTTT. Translation gives CAGVQNTEAFF.

The chain links TRBV7-2 to TRBJ1-2; TRBD1 is a possible D gene (5 bases). Trimming stripped 5 bases from V and 5 bases from J, with 15 bases between. The germline gives CDR1 SGHTA, CDR2 FQGNSA. CDR3 length: 14 residues. This CDR3 reads CASSRGPEGYGYTF. The CDR3 coding sequence is TGTGCCAGCAGCCGAGGGCCCGAGGGGTATGGCTACACCTTC.

This chain uses TRBV18 with TRBJ2-2, with 8 nucleotides matching TRBD2. The CDR3 contains 18 residues. After removal of 6 bases from V and 2 bases from J, the junction contained 14 bases not matched to a gene. Germline V gene lookup returns CDR1 KGHSH and CDR2 LQKENI. The CDR3 DNA is TGTGCCAGCTCTCTAATAGCGGGATCGGAGGGAAACACCGGGGAGCTGTTTTTT. As protein: CASSLIAGSEGNTGELFF. Together with reference TRBV18 and TRBJ2-2, the CDR3 gives the full variable domain: NAGVMQNPRHLVRRRGQEARLRCSPMKGHSHVYWYRQLPEEGLKFMVYLQKENIIDESGMPKERFSAEFPKEGPSILRIQQVVRGDSAAYFCASSLIAGSEGNTGELFFGEGSRLTVL.

This chain connects TRBV7-8 to TRBJ2-7; TRBD2 matches at 9 bases. The CDR3 loop spans 15 amino acids. The V gene end was trimmed by 1 base and the J gene end by 3 bases; junction bases not matched to a gene: 4. Germline assignment: CDR1 SGHVS and CDR2 FQNEAQ. CDR3 sequence reads: CASSLGTSASYEQYF. The DNA of the CDR3 is TGTGCCAGCAGCTTAGGGACTAGCGCGAGCTACGAGCAGTACTTC. Full variable domain (missing parts from reference TRBV7-8 and TRBJ2-7): GAGVSQSPRYKVAKRGQDVALRCDPISGHVSLFWYQQALGQGPEFLTYFQNEAQLDKSGLPSDRFFAERPEGSVSTLKIQRTQQEDSAVYLCASSLGTSASYEQYFGPGTRLTVT.

This clone was observed once. The chain combines TRBV2 with TRBJ2-3; D might be TRBD1 or TRBD2, each matching 5 bases. CDR1 and CDR2 (germline): SNHLY, FYNNEI. Trimming took off 6 bases at V and 2 bases at J, with 12 bases between the two ends. The CDR3 is made up of 14 amino acids. The CDR3 here is CASRVRDDTDTQYF. The CDR3 DNA follows: TGTGCCAGCAGAGTCCGGGACGACACAGATACGCAGTATTTT.

The rearrangement links TRBV6-5 to TRBJ2-1; 8 nucleotides agree with TRBD2. There are 15 residues in the CDR3. The germline CDR1 and CDR2 sequences are MNHEY and SVGAGI. V lost 5 bases and J lost 1; bases outside the gene matches: 4. CDR3 sequence reads: CASSTASGSYNEQFF. For the CDR3, the DNA is TGTGCCAGCAGTACCGCTAGCGGGTCCTACAATGAGCAGTTCTTC.

The chain combines TRBV11-2 with TRBJ2-7, with 7 bases identical to TRBD2. CDR3 length equals 14 residues. Germline CDR1 reads SGHAT; CDR2 reads FQNNGV. With 2 bases clipped from V and 3 bases from J, the junction kept 4 bases outside the gene matches. The CDR3 sequence: CASSLWGGLYEQYF. In DNA, the CDR3 is TGTGCCAGCAGCTTATGGGGGGGACTCTACGAGCAGTACTTC.